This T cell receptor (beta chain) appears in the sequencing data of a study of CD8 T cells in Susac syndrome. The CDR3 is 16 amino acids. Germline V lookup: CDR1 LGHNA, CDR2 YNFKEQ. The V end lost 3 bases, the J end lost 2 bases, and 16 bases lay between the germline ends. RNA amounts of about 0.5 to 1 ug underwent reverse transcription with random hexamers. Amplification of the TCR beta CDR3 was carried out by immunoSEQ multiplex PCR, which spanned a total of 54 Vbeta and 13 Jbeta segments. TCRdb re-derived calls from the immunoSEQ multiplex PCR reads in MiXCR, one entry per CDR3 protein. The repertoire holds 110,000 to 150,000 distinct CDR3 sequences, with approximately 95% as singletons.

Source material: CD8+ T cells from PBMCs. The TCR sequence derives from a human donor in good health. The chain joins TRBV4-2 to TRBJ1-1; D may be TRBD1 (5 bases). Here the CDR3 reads CASSQIYKRDNTEAFF. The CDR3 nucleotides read TGTGCCAGCAGCCAGATTTACAAGCGGGACAACACTGAAGCTTTCTTT.